The 23 T cell receptor beta chains below come from one sample, sequenced in a study of cytomegalovirus exposure and HLA in healthy donors. Data came from immunoSEQ multiplex PCR; TCRdb stores just in-frame clones and leaves some out. Of about 63,000 clones listed, roughly 90% are singletons. The sequencing input was PBMCs. The receptor set was obtained from a young woman in good health and CMV-seronegative.

The chain joins TRBV29-1 to TRBJ2-7; 8 nucleotides match TRBD2. The CDR3 loop spans 12 amino acids. After removal of 4 bases from V and 4 bases from J, the junction contained 3 bases not matched to a gene. CDR1 SQVTM and CDR2 ANQGSEA come from the germline V gene. The CDR3 region is CSVGRGGYEQYF. The CDR3 coding sequence is TGCAGCGTTGGTCGGGGGGGGTACGAGCAGTACTTC.

The rearrangement uses TRBV5-1 and TRBJ2-4; TRBD1 aligns across 9 bases. The trim removed 0 bases at V and 8 bases at J, leaving 6 bases unmatched. CDR1 and CDR2 from the germline V gene are SGHRS and YFSETQ. CDR3 length: 15 amino acids. The CDR3 DNA is TGCGCCAGCAGCTTGGGGGGACAGGGAATTGACATTCAGTACTTC. This codes for CASSLGGQGIDIQYF.

This chain uses TRBV5-8 with TRBJ2-5; 11 bases map to TRBD2. CDR1 SGHTS and CDR2 YDEGEE come from the germline V gene. This CDR3 has 15 residues. V dropped 2 bases and J dropped 5; count of bases not matched to a gene: 5. The CDR3 protein is CASSFSGRASETQYF. Here the CDR3 DNA reads TGTGCCAGCAGCTTTAGCGGGAGGGCCTCGGAGACCCAGTACTTC. The entire variable domain, with the rest obtained from reference TRBV5-8 and TRBJ2-5, is as follows: EAGVTQSPTHLIKTRGQQATLRCSPISGHTSVYWYQQALGLGLQFLLWYDEGEERNRGNFPPRFSGRQFPNYSSELNVNALELEDSALYLCASSFSGRASETQYFGPGTRLLVL.

The gene calls are TRBV11-2 and TRBJ2-3; 10 positions match TRBD2. Losses at the gene ends were 3 bases for V and 8 bases for J; bases not matched to a gene: 8. This CDR3 is built from 15 residues. Germline CDR1 reads SGHAT; CDR2 reads FQNNGV. The CDR3 DNA is TGTGCCAGCAGCTTCGAGCGGGGGGGCCTCACTACGCAGTATTTT. Its protein is CASSFERGGLTTQYF.

This clone appeared once. This chain links TRBV29-1 with TRBJ1-2; D not certain. The CDR3 runs to 12 residues. Germline V gives CDR1 SQVTM, CDR2 ANQGSEA. Trimming took 3 bases from V and 8 from J, leaving 13 bases between them. CDR3 sequence: CSVDSQVGGYTF. In DNA form, the CDR3 reads TGCAGCGTTGATTCGCAGGTCGGAGGCTACACCTTC.

The J gene is TRBJ2-3, the V gene TRBV6-6, with 8 bases fitting TRBD1. This CDR3 region has 14 residues. CDR1 is MNHNY, CDR2 SVGAGI, per germline (reference sequence). J lost 7 bases, V lost 6 bases, and 9 bases had no gene match. CDR3 DNA sequence: TGTGCCAGCAGGGGGGACAGGCCTGAAAATACGCAGTATTTT. Encoded protein: CASRGDRPENTQYF.

The chain combines TRBV19 with TRBJ1-2; a weak D match, TRBD1 (6 bases). V shed 7 bases and J shed 8 bases, with 17 bases lying between them. The CDR3 is 13 amino acids. The germline CDR1 and CDR2 sequences are LNHDA and SQIVND (reference sequence). The DNA of the CDR3 is TGTGCCAGTACCATGGACAGACGGGGCGGCTACACCTTC. Residues: CASTMDRRGGYTF.

The rearrangement joins TRBV5-1 to TRBJ1-1, with D possibly being TRBD1 (5 bases). Germline V gene sequence: CDR1 SGHRS, CDR2 YFSETQ. Trimming removed 5 bases at V and 0 bases at J, with 14 bases between. The CDR3 extends over 15 amino acids. This CDR3 is CASRRTLSMNTEAFF. The CDR3 region has the DNA TGCGCCAGCAGACGGACACTCTCCATGAACACTGAAGCTTTCTTT. The full variable domain, in which reference TRBV5-1 and TRBJ1-1 provide the parts outside the CDR3, is KAGVTQTPRYLIKTRGQQVTLSCSPISGHRSVSWYQQTPGQGLQFLFEYFSETQRNKGNFPGRFSGRQFSNSRSEMNVSTLELGDSALYLCASRRTLSMNTEAFFGQGTRLTVV.

The gene calls are TRBV9 and TRBJ2-5; no firm D call. This CDR3 region has 12 residues. Germline CDR1 reads SGDLS; CDR2 reads YYNGEE. Trimming stripped 3 bases from V and 5 bases from J, with 8 bases between. CDR3 sequence reads: CASSAVSETQYF. DNA of the CDR3: TGTGCCAGCAGCGCGGTTAGCGAGACCCAGTACTTC.

This chain connects TRBV5-4 to TRBJ2-5, with D possibly being TRBD2 (6 bases). V lost 0 bases and J 7 bases, leaving 13 bases between the germline ends. The CDR3 spans 14 residues. Germline V gene sequence: CDR1 SGHNT, CDR2 YYREEE (reference sequence). CDR3: CASSLDAGLGTQYF. The CDR3 DNA reads TGTGCCAGCAGCTTGGACGCGGGGTTGGGGACCCAGTACTTC.

The CDR3: CASTKISGINQPQHF. CDR3 DNA sequence: TGTGCCAGCACCAAAATATCCGGGATCAATCAGCCCCAGCATTTT. This rearrangement joins TRBV7-8 to TRBJ1-5; D is unclear. The V end was cut by 7 bases, the J end by 3 bases, with 16 bases between. Germline assignment: CDR1 SGHVS and CDR2 FQNEAQ. This CDR3 is 15 amino acids long.

The chain joins TRBV6-5 to TRBJ2-7; 7 bases fit TRBD1. Trimming took 6 bases from V and 8 from J; bases not matched to a gene: 7. Germline V gene data show CDR1 as MNHEY and CDR2 as SVGAGI. There are 12 residues in the CDR3. Here the CDR3 reads CASSLTGLQQYF. CDR3 in DNA: TGTGCCAGCAGCTTGACAGGGTTACAGCAGTACTTC.

V is TRBV5-6 and J is TRBJ2-3, with 11 bases matching TRBD2. The CDR3 covers 17 residues. The V segment lost 0 bases and the J segment 4 bases; nucleotides outside the gene matches: 7. The V gene's germline CDR1 is SGHDT and CDR2 YYEEEE. Written as DNA, the CDR3 is TGTGCCAGCAGCTTGGAGGTAGCGGGAGGGAGGGCAGATACGCAGTATTTT. It specifies CASSLEVAGGRADTQYF.

The chain employs TRBV27 and TRBJ1-5; D remains ambiguous. V lost 3 bases and J 4 bases, leaving 13 bases between the germline ends. Looked up from germline, CDR1 is MNHEY and CDR2 is SMNVEV (reference sequence). The CDR3 extends over 15 amino acids. The CDR3 loop reads CASSLIGGINQPQHF. DNA for the CDR3: TGTGCCAGCAGTTTGATCGGAGGAATTAATCAGCCCCAGCATTTT.

The chain employs TRBV27 and TRBJ1-4; 8 bases are a match to TRBD1. The V gene end was trimmed by 5 bases and the J gene end by 3 bases; junction bases not matched to a gene: 2. Germline V gene data show CDR1 as MNHEY and CDR2 as SMNVEV (reference sequence). There are 14 residues in the CDR3. The CDR3 nucleotides read TGTGCCAGCAGTAGGACAGGGCCTAATGAAAAACTGTTTTTT. This gives the protein CASSRTGPNEKLFF.

As to this clone: Other DNA sequences in the same sample also yield this CDR3. The chain is built from TRBV30 and TRBJ2-5; D uncertain. Germline values: CDR1 GTSNPN, CDR2 SVGIG (reference sequence). This CDR3 region has 11 residues. The ends were cut back, 0 bases at V and 4 bases at J, with 3 bases in the middle. The CDR3 loop reads CAWSVGETQYF. The CDR3, as DNA: TGTGCCTGGAGTGTCGGAGAGACCCAGTACTTC.

V gene TRBV11-3 combines with J gene TRBJ2-3, with D uncertain. This CDR3 is 13 amino acids long. Germline V gene lookup returns CDR1 SGHNT and CDR2 YENEEA. Trimming took off 4 bases at V and 5 bases at J, with 10 bases between the two ends. The CDR3 region has the DNA TGTGCCAGCAGCTGGTCCGGTGGAGATACGCAGTATTTT. It codes for CASSWSGGDTQYF.

This clone was recorded a few times. The chain is built from TRBV6-5 and TRBJ2-7, with D possibly being TRBD2 (6 bases). Germline CDR1 and CDR2: MNHEY and SVGAGI. The germline V and J ends were trimmed by 5 bases and 3 bases, with 17 bases remaining between them. The CDR3 consists of 15 residues. The CDR3 bases are TGTGCCAGCAGTCACCCGGAGGGGTCCCTCTACGAGCAGTACTTC. Its protein is CASSHPEGSLYEQYF.

The V gene is TRBV11-2, the J gene TRBJ1-2, with unresolved D. Germline CDR1 is SGHAT and CDR2 is FQNNGV. CDR3 length: 11 amino acids. Between the trimmed V and J ends, which lost 6 bases and 7 bases, there was a span of 9 bases. CDR3 in DNA: TGTGCCAGCAGTTTTGGCTTTGGCTACACCTTC. Translated, it gives CASSFGFGYTF.

The chain couples TRBV5-1 to TRBJ1-1, with no clear D. Per the germline V gene, CDR1 is SGHRS and CDR2 is YFSETQ. Trimming cost V 7 bases and J 1 base, with 14 bases left between them. There are 14 residues in the CDR3. The CDR3 sequence: CASRDAGTNTEAFF. DNA of the CDR3: TGCGCCAGCCGAGATGCAGGTACGAACACTGAAGCTTTCTTT.

The V gene is TRBV20-1, the J gene TRBJ2-5, with 7 bases identical to TRBD2. Trimming removed 6 bases from V and 7 bases from J; junction bases left unmatched: 5. CDR1 is DFQATT and CDR2 is SNEGSKA in the germline V gene (reference sequence). The CDR3 spans 11 residues. The DNA for the CDR3 is TGCAGTGCGGACCCGGGGGGGACCCAGTACTTC. Amino acid sequence: CSADPGGTQYF.

The V call is TRBV6-1, the J call TRBJ2-1, with a tentative D call TRBD1 (7 bases). The germline gives CDR1 MNHNS, CDR2 SASEGT. This CDR3 has 15 amino acids. Trimming took off 3 bases at V and 4 bases at J, with 13 bases between the two ends. CDR3 residues: CASSDWRDRYNEQFF. CDR3 coding DNA: TGTGCCAGCAGTGATTGGCGGGACAGATACAATGAGCAGTTCTTC.

The chain employs TRBV27 and TRBJ2-1, with 7 bases fitting TRBD1. CDR1 is MNHEY and CDR2 is SMNVEV in the germline V gene (reference sequence). The trim removed 4 bases at V and 2 bases at J, leaving 5 bases unmatched. The CDR3 length is 15 residues. This chain's CDR3 is CASSSLGGAYNEQFF. Written as DNA, the CDR3 is TGTGCCAGCAGTTCATTAGGGGGCGCCTACAATGAGCAGTTCTTC.